This passage covers 22 T cell receptor beta chains from one sample sequenced in a study of response to subunit inactivated influenza vaccine. TCRdb independently ran MiXCR on the RT-PCR reads; one entry per CDR3 protein. This table holds approximately 570,000 distinct CDR3 sequences, 7.6% found once. Sequencing used PBMCs from blood, obtained 23 months after vaccination. These receptors were collected from a man aged 50-75 years who received an inactivated influenza vaccine.

The V call is TRBV4-3, the J call TRBJ2-3, with TRBD2 matching over 13 bases. The length of the CDR3 is 20 residues. Trimming took 2 bases from V and 1 from J; bases not matched to a gene: 12. From germline, CDR1 is LGHNA and CDR2 YSLEER. CDR3 in DNA: TGCGCCAGCAGCCAACCACAAGGACTAGCGGGGGCCAATCGCACAGATACGCAGTATTTT. Its protein is CASSQPQGLAGANRTDTQYF.

At least ten counts were recorded for this clonotype. This chain links TRBV20-1 with TRBJ2-2, with D unresolved. V lost 2 bases and J lost 3, with 7 bases in between. Germline CDR1 is DFQATT and CDR2 is SNEGSKA (reference sequence). The CDR3 length is 13 residues. DNA of the CDR3: TGCAGTGCTAGACACCGGGACACCGGGGAGCTGTTTTTT. It codes for CSARHRDTGELFF.

The chain joins TRBV4-1 to TRBJ2-1, with D possibly being TRBD2 (6 bases). V was trimmed by 0 bases and J by 9 bases, leaving 9 bases between them. The CDR3 length is 13 residues. Germline V lookup: CDR1 MGHRA, CDR2 YSYEKL. The CDR3 is CASSQERGLEQFF. For the CDR3, the DNA is TGCGCCAGCAGCCAAGAGCGGGGTCTTGAGCAGTTCTTC.

This clonotype was observed many times. V usage is TRBV6-5 and J usage is TRBJ2-3; 10 positions agree with TRBD2. Germline values: CDR1 MNHEY, CDR2 SVGAGI. This CDR3 contains 18 residues. The V gene end was trimmed by 2 bases and the J gene end by 6 bases; junction bases not matched to a gene: 14. Written as DNA, the CDR3 is TGTGCCAGCAGTTACGGAGGGATAGCGGGGGGCCACACGGATACGCAGTATTTT. It encodes CASSYGGIAGGHTDTQYF.

V is TRBV29-1 and J is TRBJ2-7, with a tentative D call TRBD2 (6 bases). Trimming took off 4 bases at V and 3 bases at J, with 13 bases between the two ends. Germline loops: CDR1 SQVTM, CDR2 ANQGSEA. CDR3 length: 13 amino acids. This CDR3 reads CSVGGGADYEQYF. The CDR3 coding sequence is TGCAGCGTTGGGGGAGGCGCAGACTACGAGCAGTACTTC.

This clonotype was counted many times. The V and J genes are TRBV20-1 and TRBJ1-5; possible D gene TRBD1, 6 bases. This CDR3 spans 14 amino acids. V shed 3 bases and J shed 4 bases, with 13 bases lying between them. CDR1 DFQATT and CDR2 SNEGSKA come from the germline V gene (reference sequence). The CDR3 bases are TGCAGTGCTAGGGGGGCAGGTGGTAATCAGCCCCAGCATTTT. It codes for CSARGAGGNQPQHF.

Concerning this clonotype: This clone may be a read error of a much larger clone one base away. The V gene is TRBV5-1, the J gene TRBJ2-7, with 8 nucleotides matching TRBD1. Germline values: CDR1 SGHRS, CDR2 YFSETQ. The CDR3 extends over 16 amino acids. J was trimmed by 4 bases and V by 4 bases; bases with no gene match: 13. CDR3 protein: CASSPSAGGIGYEQYF. The CDR3 DNA is TGCGCCAGCAGCCCGTCAGCAGGGGGCATCGGATACGAGCAGTACTTC.

This chain connects TRBV11-2 to TRBJ2-7, with a weak D call TRBD1 (6 bases). The CDR3 sequence is 14 residues long. Germline lookup yields CDR1 SGHAT and CDR2 FQNNGV. Trimming left V 7 bases short and J 5 bases short, with 18 bases between. As DNA, the CDR3 is TGTGCCAGCACCTCATGGGGGCTATTCGACGAGCAGTACTTC. It yields the protein CASTSWGLFDEQYF.

The sample holds a few counts of this clonotype. The chain joins TRBV6-2 or TRBV6-3 to TRBJ2-1; maybe TRBD2 (6 bases). Germline assignment: CDR1 MNHEY and CDR2 SVGEGT. V was shortened by 2 bases and J by 1 base, with 12 bases between the two germline ends. The CDR3 length is 16 residues. CDR3 residues: CASSYLPGRSYNEQFF. Written as DNA, the CDR3 is TGTGCCAGCAGTTACCTACCTGGGAGGTCCTACAATGAGCAGTTCTTC.

The genes are TRBV27 and TRBJ2-7; 7 positions match TRBD2. The CDR3 covers 15 residues. V trimming: 2 bases; J trimming: 2 bases; junction bases outside the gene matches: 6. Germline CDR1 MNHEY, CDR2 SMNVEV (reference sequence). The DNA of the CDR3 is TGTGCCAGCAGTTTAGGGAGCGGGGTGGCCTACGAGCAGTACTTC. It specifies CASSLGSGVAYEQYF.

The rearrangement uses TRBV7-6 and TRBJ2-1; D is uncertain. CDR1 SGHVS and CDR2 FNYEAQ come from the germline V gene. The CDR3 is 16 residues long. V lost 7 bases and J 0 bases, leaving 16 bases between the germline ends. CDR3 residues: CASNPARKSSYNEQFF. The CDR3 bases are TGTGCCAGCAATCCAGCGAGAAAAAGCTCCTACAATGAGCAGTTCTTC.

This clonotype came up a few times. The rearrangement uses TRBV5-1 and TRBJ2-2; D unclear. Trimming shortened V by 0 bases and J by 5 bases, and 8 bases separated the two germline ends. Germline CDR1 reads SGHRS; CDR2 reads YFSETQ. The CDR3 covers 14 residues. CDR3 DNA: TGCGCCAGCAGCTTGGGGCAGCAGACCGGGGAGCTGTTTTTT. Translating it yields CASSLGQQTGELFF.

This clonotype occurred many times. The rearrangement links TRBV20-1 to TRBJ2-2; 16 nucleotides align to TRBD2. The CDR3 loop spans 17 amino acids. The V gene end was trimmed by 3 bases and the J gene end by 5 bases; junction bases not matched to a gene: 6. Germline-derived CDR1 and CDR2 are DFQATT and SNEGSKA (reference sequence). The CDR3 spells CSARKPGLAGGTGELFF. CDR3 in DNA: TGCAGTGCTAGGAAACCGGGACTAGCGGGAGGGACCGGGGAGCTGTTTTTT.

This clonotype was recorded at least ten times. The rearrangement uses TRBV24-1 and TRBJ1-1; a weak D match, TRBD1 (5 bases). Trimming shortened V by 4 bases and J by 1 base, and 9 bases separated the two germline ends. The germline V gene has CDR1 KGHDR and CDR2 SFDVKD. The CDR3 is 14 residues long. In DNA, the CDR3 is TGTGCCACCAGTGAATCTACAGGGAACACTGAAGCTTTCTTT. It specifies CATSESTGNTEAFF.

The gene calls are TRBV20-1 and TRBJ1-2, with TRBD1 as a possible D gene (6 bases). V was shortened by 5 bases and J by 8 bases, with 12 bases between the two germline ends. The CDR3 extends over 11 amino acids. CDR1 is DFQATT and CDR2 is SNEGSKA in the germline V gene (reference sequence). CDR3 sequence: CSAQQGRGYTF. The CDR3 nucleotides are TGCAGTGCTCAACAGGGAAGGGGCTACACCTTC.

This clonotype was observed a few times. The V gene is TRBV6-5, the J gene TRBJ2-5, with D possibly matching TRBD2 (6 bases). V gave up 6 bases and J gave up 7 bases, with 18 bases separating them. The CDR3 length is 14 residues. Germline lookup yields CDR1 MNHEY and CDR2 SVGAGI. This chain's CDR3 is CASSYGTLGGTQYF. The CDR3 nucleotides read TGTGCCAGCAGCTACGGGACTTTGGGGGGGACCCAGTACTTC.

This clonotype was detected ten times or more. The V gene is TRBV10-2, the J gene TRBJ1-5; a weak D match, TRBD1 (5 bases). The CDR3 loop spans 13 amino acids. Trimming removed 5 bases from V and 3 bases from J, with 8 bases in between. Germline CDR1 is WSHSY and CDR2 is SAAADI. The CDR3 region is CASSQGVNQPQHF. CDR3 DNA sequence: TGCGCCAGCAGTCAAGGGGTCAATCAGCCCCAGCATTTT.

This clonotype has a handful of counts. This rearrangement joins TRBV15 to TRBJ2-5, with D maybe TRBD2 (6 bases). Trimming cost V 0 bases and J 2 bases, with 7 bases left between them. This CDR3 region has 14 residues. The germline V gene encodes CDR1 LNHNV and CDR2 YYDKDF (reference sequence). The CDR3 sequence is CATSREGGQETQYF. The CDR3 coding sequence is TGTGCCACCAGCAGAGAGGGGGGTCAAGAGACCCAGTACTTC.

Ten or more counts support this clonotype. This chain connects TRBV29-1 to TRBJ1-1, with D maybe TRBD1 (6 bases). CDR1 and CDR2 (germline): SQVTM, ANQGSEA. Trimming stripped 4 bases from V and 1 base from J, with 13 bases between. The CDR3 has 14 amino acids. For the CDR3, the DNA is TGCAGCGTTGCCCGGGAAGGGGGGAACACTGAAGCTTTCTTT. Amino acid sequence: CSVAREGGNTEAFF. The full variable domain, its missing parts supplied by reference TRBV29-1 and TRBJ1-1, is SAVISQKPSRDICQRGTSLTIQCQVDSQVTMMFWYRQQPGQSLTLIATANQGSEATYESGFVIDKFPISRPNLTFSTLTVSNMSPEDSSIYLCSVAREGGNTEAFFGQGTRLTVV.

This clonotype occurred a few times. This rearrangement joins TRBV10-2 to TRBJ1-2, with a weak D call TRBD1 (6 bases). Germline V gives CDR1 WSHSY, CDR2 SAAADI. There are 13 residues in the CDR3. Between the trimmed V and J ends, which lost 5 bases and 4 bases, there was a span of 11 bases. The CDR3 nucleotides read TGCGCCAGCAGTCAGGGGCGCGTCTATGGCTACACCTTC. Its protein is CASSQGRVYGYTF.

The rearrangement links TRBV4-3 to TRBJ2-7; D gene unclear. The CDR3 is 15 amino acids. Per the germline V gene, CDR1 is LGHNA and CDR2 is YSLEER. V lost 6 bases and J 0 bases, leaving 15 bases between the germline ends. CDR3 amino acids: CASRLEASYSYEQYF. The CDR3 region has the DNA TGCGCCAGCAGACTTGAGGCGAGCTACTCCTACGAGCAGTACTTC.

This clonotype was seen a handful of times. V gene TRBV4-1 combines with J gene TRBJ2-5; the D call may be TRBD1 or TRBD2 (5 bases each). Germline V gene lookup returns CDR1 MGHRA and CDR2 YSYEKL. The CDR3 contains 15 residues. V gave up 0 bases and J gave up 5 bases, with 13 bases separating them. This CDR3 is CASSQEQGDRETQYF. CDR3 DNA sequence: TGCGCCAGCAGCCAAGAGCAGGGAGATCGGGAGACCCAGTACTTC.